This T cell receptor beta chain was found in a study of cytomegalovirus exposure and HLA in healthy donors. Findings of the study overall: A missense DCLRE1C variant was associated with V- and J-gene trimming of TCR beta chains in a later analysis, and an independent cohort replicated the association.

On this clone: What it binds is not known.

Looked up from germline, CDR1 is MNHEY and CDR2 is SVGAGI. The CDR3 is made up of 15 amino acids. Trimming took off 0 bases at V and 0 bases at J, with 6 bases between the two ends. PCR used 60 Vbeta primers and 13 Jbeta primers. Clones were read by immunoSEQ multiplex PCR, and TCRdb kept only the in-frame ones, dropping some. The sample has 95,000 to 150,000 clones, 74% seen once. V is TRBV6-5 and J is TRBJ1-3; D is uncertain. Material: PBMCs. The TCR was taken from a man aged 40-50 years in good health and CMV-seropositive. The CDR3 reads CASSYSSGSGNTIYF. In DNA, the CDR3 is TGTGCCAGCAGTTACTCTAGTGGCTCTGGAAACACCATATATTTT.